The 28 T cell receptor beta chains presented below share a single source sample, sequenced in a study of T cell responses to AZD1222 COVID-19 vaccine. Profiled with immunoSEQ multiplex PCR; TCRdb holds only in-frame clones, not every one. The table shows about 99,000 clones, with approximately 91% occurring only once. Source: peripheral blood, taken on day 0 of AZD1222 vaccination. The receptor set was obtained from an adult in good health.

The chain uses TRBV12-3 or TRBV12-4 and TRBJ1-6; no clear D. V shed 3 bases and J shed 7 bases, with 7 bases lying between them. The CDR3 sequence is 13 residues long. The CDR3 nucleotides are TGTGCCAGCAGTTTGAATCAAAATTCACCCCTCCACTTT. Protein sequence: CASSLNQNSPLHF.

The chain employs TRBV6-5 and TRBJ2-3, with D unclear. This CDR3 spans 13 amino acids. CDR1 is MNHEY and CDR2 is SVGAGI in the germline V gene. Trimming took 6 bases from V and 0 from J, leaving 7 bases between them. CDR3 coding DNA: TGTGCCAGCAGAACAGAAAGCACAGATACGCAGTATTTT. Protein sequence: CASRTESTDTQYF.

CDR3 loop: CASSQAGGVGPFQTEAFF. The CDR3 nucleotides are TGTGCCAGCAGCCAAGCAGGAGGGGTGGGACCTTTTCAAACTGAAGCTTTCTTT. The chain combines TRBV13 with TRBJ1-1, with a possible D match to TRBD1 (5 bases). Per the germline V gene, CDR1 is PRHDT and CDR2 is FYEKMQ (reference sequence). With 5 bases removed from V and 5 bases from J, the gap between germline ends came to 27 bases. The length of the CDR3 is 18 residues.

The chain has TRBV6-5 and TRBJ1-2; the D is unclear. The CDR3 runs 15 residues. Germline CDR1 reads MNHEY; CDR2 reads SVGAGI. V was shortened by 8 bases and J by 2 bases, with 18 bases between the two germline ends. The DNA for the CDR3 is TGTGCCAGCGATGATTTCGCAGGCCCCAACTATGGCTACACCTTC. Protein product: CASDDFAGPNYGYTF.

A single count supports this clone. V is TRBV6-5 and J is TRBJ1-5; D is unresolved. Germline values: CDR1 MNHEY, CDR2 SVGAGI. Trimming left V 7 bases short and J 0 bases short, with 7 bases between. The CDR3 is 13 amino acids. The CDR3 spells CASNTNSNQPQHF. As DNA, the CDR3 is TGTGCCAGCAATACTAATAGCAATCAGCCCCAGCATTTT.

For this clone: The same CDR3 can be traced to other DNA sequences in this sample. V and J are TRBV5-1 and TRBJ2-5; 10 nucleotides agree with TRBD1. Germline V CDR1 and CDR2: SGHRS, YFSETQ. With 0 bases clipped from V and 8 bases from J, the junction kept 7 bases outside the gene matches. The CDR3 is 15 residues long. CDR3 nucleotides: TGCGCCAGCAGCTTGGCCCCGACAGGGGGCGAAACCCAGTACTTC. Its protein is CASSLAPTGGETQYF.

CDR3 sequence reads: CASSIGRVNGYTF. In DNA, the CDR3 is TGTGCCAGCAGCATAGGCAGGGTGAATGGCTACACCTTC. The rearrangement uses TRBV5-6 and TRBJ1-2; possible D gene TRBD1, 5 bases. The V and J ends lost 4 bases and 6 bases respectively, with 13 bases between them. Germline lookup yields CDR1 SGHDT and CDR2 YYEEEE. The CDR3 length is 13 residues.

A remark on this clone: An end of the junction does not agree with germline; a read error may underlie this. V usage is TRBV6-5 and J usage is TRBJ1-4, with unresolved D. This CDR3 is built from 14 residues. CDR1 and CDR2 from the germline V gene are MNHEY and SVGAGI. DNA of the CDR3: TGTGCCAGCAGTGACTCCGATCTGAATGAAAAACTGTTTTTT. Translating it yields CASSDSDLNEKLFF.

The chain recombines TRBV5-1 with TRBJ2-3; TRBD1 matches at 7 bases. The V gene's germline CDR1 is SGHRS and CDR2 YFSETQ. This CDR3 comprises 16 residues. The V segment lost 3 bases and the J segment 2 bases; nucleotides outside the gene matches: 9. The CDR3, as DNA: TGCGCCAGCAGCTCAAGGACAGGCAAACTCACAGATACGCAGTATTTT. It encodes CASSSRTGKLTDTQYF.

The CDR3 is CASRAGGLYTEAFF. CDR3 nucleotide sequence: TGTGCCAGCAGGGCAGGGGGCTTGTATACTGAAGCTTTCTTT. V is TRBV6-5 and J is TRBJ1-1; the match to TRBD1 covers 8 bases. Germline CDR1 MNHEY, CDR2 SVGAGI. With V trimmed by 6 bases and J by 5 bases, 8 bases remained unmatched. The CDR3 loop spans 14 amino acids.

The gene calls are TRBV5-1 and TRBJ2-1; perhaps TRBD2 as D (5 bases). Germline loops: CDR1 SGHRS, CDR2 YFSETQ. The CDR3 has 16 amino acids. V was pared by 0 bases and J by 3 bases, with 13 bases between. The CDR3 coding sequence is TGCGCCAGCAGCTTGGAGCCCGGCCGGGACTACAATGAGCAGTTCTTC. Translating gives CASSLEPGRDYNEQFF.

The table lists this clone with a few counts. The V gene is TRBV6-5, the J gene TRBJ1-1; maybe TRBD1 (6 bases). Trimming took off 8 bases at V and 0 bases at J, with 16 bases between the two ends. The germline CDR1 and CDR2 sequences are MNHEY and SVGAGI. This CDR3 spans 15 amino acids. For the CDR3, the DNA is TGTGCCAGCCTCCTTGAGGGGACAATGAACACTGAAGCTTTCTTT. Amino acids: CASLLEGTMNTEAFF.

V is TRBV9 and J is TRBJ1-5, with 7 positions matching TRBD1. J gave up 9 bases and V 3 bases, and 9 bases lay outside the gene matches. Germline values: CDR1 SGDLS, CDR2 YYNGEE. The CDR3 has 14 residues. The CDR3 sequence: CASSEGAGDGPQHF. The CDR3 nucleotides read TGTGCCAGCAGCGAGGGGGCCGGGGATGGGCCCCAGCATTTT.

The rearrangement links TRBV11-2 to TRBJ2-3; D is tentatively TRBD1 or TRBD2 (5 bases each). V was shortened by 1 base and J by 5 bases, with 10 bases between the two germline ends. The CDR3 totals 14 residues. CDR1 and CDR2 from the germline V gene are SGHAT and FQNNGV. This CDR3 is CASSLGRDGDTQYF. The CDR3 nucleotides are TGTGCCAGCAGCTTAGGAAGGGACGGAGATACGCAGTATTTT.

The chain uses TRBV4-2 and TRBJ1-1; possibly TRBD1 for D (5 bases). The V end was cut by 5 bases, the J end by 5 bases, with 15 bases between. This CDR3 comprises 14 residues. CDR1 LGHNA and CDR2 YNFKEQ come from the germline V gene. The CDR3 sequence is CASSTRGGGTEAFF. Written as DNA, the CDR3 is TGTGCCAGCAGCACCCGTGGGGGAGGGACTGAAGCTTTCTTT.

The rearrangement links TRBV28 to TRBJ1-2, with 12 bases fitting TRBD1. Per germline, CDR1 MDHEN and CDR2 SYDVKM. The V and J ends lost 1 base and 4 bases, in that order; junction bases with no gene match: 4. The CDR3 is 16 residues long. The CDR3 sequence: CASSLLGTGGVYGYTF. The CDR3 DNA reads TGTGCCAGCAGTTTATTAGGGACAGGGGGCGTCTATGGCTACACCTTC.

In its sample, this clone was seen a few times. This rearrangement joins TRBV6-4 to TRBJ2-3; TRBD2 is a possible D gene (5 bases). The CDR3 spans 14 residues. V was cut by 2 bases and J by 5 bases, with 11 bases left in between. The V gene's germline CDR1 is MRHNA and CDR2 SNTAGT. This chain's CDR3 is CASSDGSGGDTQYF. The CDR3 bases are TGTGCCAGCAGTGACGGGAGTGGCGGAGATACGCAGTATTTT.

The CDR3 protein is CASSVGTRGIGGYTF. CDR3 nucleotide sequence: TGTGCCAGCAGCGTAGGTACACGGGGCATAGGTGGCTACACCTTC. The J gene is TRBJ1-2, the V gene TRBV9; D may be TRBD1 (5 bases). Germline V CDR1 and CDR2: SGDLS, YYNGEE. This CDR3 has 15 residues. V gave up 0 bases and J gave up 7 bases, with 16 bases separating them.

The genes are TRBV6-1 and TRBJ1-3; the D is unclear. The CDR3 covers 15 residues. Germline-derived CDR1 and CDR2 are MNHNS and SASEGT. Trimming shortened V by 1 base and J by 4 bases, and 11 bases separated the two germline ends. The chain's CDR3 is CASSEGARLGNTIYF. CDR3 bases: TGTGCCAGCAGTGAAGGGGCCCGATTAGGAAACACCATATATTTT.

Notes on this clone: The conserved final phenylalanine or tryptophan is absent from the CDR3, which likely points to a read error. The V call is TRBV7-6, the J call TRBJ1-6; D not resolved. The germline gives CDR1 SGHVS, CDR2 FNYEAQ. This CDR3 is built from 15 residues. Trimming pared 1 base from V and 0 bases from J, leaving 4 bases between. As DNA, the CDR3 is TGTGCCAGCAGCTTAGACGGCTCCTATAATTCACCCCTCCACCTT. Protein: CASSLDGSYNSPLHL.

V is TRBV9 and J is TRBJ1-3; TRBD1 matches 8 bases. The trim removed 5 bases at V and 0 bases at J, leaving 7 bases unmatched. Per the germline V gene, CDR1 is SGDLS and CDR2 is YYNGEE. This CDR3 comprises 16 residues. CDR3 region: CASSDGTGASGNTIYF. The CDR3 bases are TGTGCCAGCAGTGACGGGACAGGTGCCTCTGGAAACACCATATATTTT.

The chain's CDR3 is CASSQGPQVGETQYF. DNA for the CDR3: TGTGCCAGCAGCCAAGGTCCTCAGGTGGGGGAGACCCAGTACTTC. The chain uses TRBV3-1 (or the pseudogene TRBV3-2) and TRBJ2-5; D call uncertain. V dropped 1 base and J dropped 5 bases, with 14 bases sitting between them. Germline CDR1 LGHDT, CDR2 YNNKEL (reference sequence). This CDR3 is 15 amino acids long.

This chain links TRBV15 with TRBJ2-5, with D perhaps given as TRBD1 or TRBD2 (5 bases each). V was trimmed by 1 base and J by 5 bases, leaving 11 bases between them. CDR3 length: 14 amino acids. Germline assignment: CDR1 LNHNV and CDR2 YYDKDF (reference sequence). The CDR3 DNA reads as TGTGCCACCAGCAGAGTGGGGGATGGGGAGACCCAGTACTTC. Protein: CATSRVGDGETQYF.

The genes are TRBV27 and TRBJ2-3; 8 nucleotides agree with TRBD1. In germline, CDR1 is MNHEY, CDR2 SMNVEV (reference sequence). V trimming: 5 bases; J trimming: 5 bases; junction bases outside the gene matches: 12. The CDR3 has 16 residues. CDR3 in DNA: TGTGCCAGCAGTCCGCTGGACAGGGCAGGACTAGATACGCAGTATTTT. It translates to CASSPLDRAGLDTQYF.

This sequence joins TRBV29-1 and TRBJ1-5; TRBD1 agrees at 7 bases. V shed 2 bases and J 6 bases; nucleotides not matched to a gene: 4. Germline CDR1 reads SQVTM; CDR2 reads ANQGSEA. The CDR3 is made up of 13 amino acids. In nucleotides, the CDR3 is TGCAGCGTTGAAACGGACAGGAGTCAGCCCCAGCATTTT. This translates into CSVETDRSQPQHF.

CDR3 region: CASSERYREKLFF. In DNA form, the CDR3 reads TGTGCCAGCAGTGAAAGATACAGGGAAAAACTGTTTTTT. The chain links TRBV6-1 to TRBJ1-4, with a possible D match to TRBD1 (5 bases). V was pared by 2 bases and J by 8 bases, with 9 bases between. This CDR3 is built from 13 residues. Germline lookup yields CDR1 MNHNS and CDR2 SASEGT.

This chain links TRBV20-1 with TRBJ1-2; D is undetermined. V lost 1 base to trimming and J lost 6 bases, with 6 bases between them. From germline, CDR1 is DFQATT and CDR2 SNEGSKA (reference sequence). This CDR3 comprises 11 residues. The CDR3 nucleotides read TGCAGTGCTAGAGTGGGTAATGGCTACACCTTC. Translated: CSARVGNGYTF.

This clone was recorded once. This rearrangement joins TRBV15 to TRBJ2-2; D possibly matches TRBD1 or TRBD2 (6 bases each). V was clipped by 5 bases and J by 6 bases, with 10 bases between them. The CDR3 consists of 13 residues. Germline V gives CDR1 LNHNV, CDR2 YYDKDF (reference sequence). CDR3: CATSHREAGELFF. Here the CDR3 DNA reads TGTGCCACCAGCCACAGGGAGGCCGGGGAGCTGTTTTTT.